The T cell receptor beta chain described here comes from a study of graft-versus-host responses after intestinal transplantation (dated by TCRdb to about 2021). Looking at the study overall: Recipients received multivisceral, liver-intestinal, or isolated intestinal transplants. Anti-thymocyte globulin induction was given to all recipients, followed by maintenance tacrolimus and steroids for about 3 years. After intestinal transplantation, graft-versus-host and host-versus-graft alloreactive T cell clones in the graft, circulation and bone marrow were tracked using bulk TCR-beta CDR3 sequencing. Alloreactive clones were identified by sequencing pre-transplant mixed lymphocyte reaction products and comparing them with unstimulated pre-transplant donor and recipient T cells. The cohort enrolled under 25 intestinal transplant recipients including one retransplant, and a few patients lacking pretransplant specimens were excluded. Donor T cell macrochimerism was defined as a peak of at least 4% donor T cells among recipient peripheral blood mononuclear cells. Samples from three later patients were sequenced in-house on an Illumina MiSeq with MiXCR processing rather than by the commercial service.

As to this clone: Its cognate antigen has yet to be identified. Base quality data are lacking; no much larger clone is found one base away.

The CDR3 goes from the cysteine to the phenylalanine over 11 residues. This entry keeps only the CDR3 DNA: 33 bases, framed from base 1. Unmatched junction bases come to 4, with V trimmed by 5 bases and J by 10 bases. CDR1 MDHEN and CDR2 SYDVKM were looked up in the germline V gene. Library preparation was by the immunoSEQ multiplex PCR assay. Adaptive Biotechnologies carried out high-throughput TCR-beta CDR3 sequencing of genomic DNA for most patients. The study's own analysis went as follows. TCR sequencing data were retrieved from Adaptive's ImmunoSEQ software for around 19 patients, whereas a few other patients were processed with MiXCR and VDJtools. CDR3 nucleotide sequences shared between donor and recipient were removed because their origin could not be assigned. At least 2-fold expansion over unstimulated cells and a minimum CFSE-low frequency of 0.002% (template counts) or 0.001% (read counts) were required for clones to be classified as alloreactive. Clones detected in sequenced pre-transplant spleen, lymph node, or MLR CFSE-low populations of the donor or recipient were defined as mappable. Cumulative frequency of alloreactive clones was calculated as a percentage of all sequences weighted by copy number. TCRdb obtained this table from immuneACCESS and retained in-frame rearrangements with V and J assigned. These tables miss some clones; where compared with another copy, unresolved V genes account for less than half of the shortfall, and the remainder is unexplained. That table gives V, J and clone size, and the DNA gave D and trimming. For this sample there are 45,000 or so clones; over 75% appear just once. The biggest ten clones account for roughly 4.5% of the sample.

Blood samples were collected up to 4 times in the first month after transplant and then at least monthly when available. Here is what the overall study found, with its caveats: Conclusions were limited by the relatively low number and heterogeneity of intestinal transplant patients. GvH clones were found in recipient bone marrow, and some of the GvH clones appeared earlier in ileal mucosa or blood, which is consistent with an intestinal mucosal origin. Patients with donor T cell macrochimerism had high GvH to HvG T cell clonal ratios in their allografts. Early after transplant, declines in HvG clones were associated with peak levels of circulating GvH clones.

The receptor chain draws on TRBV28 and TRBJ2-7; the junction holds 8 bases that match TRBD2. The TCR comes from a human patient who received an intestinal transplant, so some T cells may come from the graft donor. Sequences were derived from PBMCs, sampled 524 days after transplant. The nucleotide sequence reads TGTGCCAGCAGTATGGGACTAGTTCAGTACTTC. Protein translation: CASSMGLVQYF.